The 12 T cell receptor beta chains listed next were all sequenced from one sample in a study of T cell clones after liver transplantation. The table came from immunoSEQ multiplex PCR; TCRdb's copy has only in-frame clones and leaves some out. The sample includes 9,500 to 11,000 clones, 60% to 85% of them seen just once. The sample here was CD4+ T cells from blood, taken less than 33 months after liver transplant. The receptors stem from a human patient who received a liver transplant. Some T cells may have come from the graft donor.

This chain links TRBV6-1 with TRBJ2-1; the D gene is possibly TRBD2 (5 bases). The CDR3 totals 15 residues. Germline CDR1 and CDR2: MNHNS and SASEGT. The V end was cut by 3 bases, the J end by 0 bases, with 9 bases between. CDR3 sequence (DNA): TGTGCCAGCAGTGAGGACTTTAGCTCCTACAATGAGCAGTTCTTC. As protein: CASSEDFSSYNEQFF.

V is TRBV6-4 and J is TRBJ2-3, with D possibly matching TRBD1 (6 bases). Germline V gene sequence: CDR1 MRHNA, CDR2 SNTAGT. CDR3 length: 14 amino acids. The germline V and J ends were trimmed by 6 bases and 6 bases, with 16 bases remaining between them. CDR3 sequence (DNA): TGTGCCAGCAGCGCGACAGGTATCGCGGATACGCAGTATTTT. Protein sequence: CASSATGIADTQYF.

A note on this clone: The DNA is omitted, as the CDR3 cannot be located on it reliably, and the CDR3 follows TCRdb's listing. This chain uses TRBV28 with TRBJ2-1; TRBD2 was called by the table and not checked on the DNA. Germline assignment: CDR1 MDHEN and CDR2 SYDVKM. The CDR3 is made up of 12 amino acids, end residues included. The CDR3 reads CASSSDFREQFF.

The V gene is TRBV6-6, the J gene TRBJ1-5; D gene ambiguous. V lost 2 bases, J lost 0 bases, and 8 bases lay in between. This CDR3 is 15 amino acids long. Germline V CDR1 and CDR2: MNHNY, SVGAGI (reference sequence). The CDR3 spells CASSYRDSSNQPQHF. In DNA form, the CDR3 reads TGTGCCAGCAGTTACCGGGATAGTAGCAATCAGCCCCAGCATTTT.

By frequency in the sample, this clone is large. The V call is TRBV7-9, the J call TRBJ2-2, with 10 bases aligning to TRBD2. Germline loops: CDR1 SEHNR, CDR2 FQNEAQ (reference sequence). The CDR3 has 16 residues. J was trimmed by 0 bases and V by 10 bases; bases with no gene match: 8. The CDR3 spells CATEVAGGSNTGELFF. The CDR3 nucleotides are TGTGCCACCGAAGTAGCGGGGGGCTCGAACACCGGGGAGCTGTTTTTT.

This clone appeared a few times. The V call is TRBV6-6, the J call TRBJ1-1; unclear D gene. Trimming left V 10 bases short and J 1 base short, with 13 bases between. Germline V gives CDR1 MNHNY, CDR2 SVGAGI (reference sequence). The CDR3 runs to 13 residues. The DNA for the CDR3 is TGTGCCATCCAGATAGCCCAGAACACTGAAGCTTTCTTT. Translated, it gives CAIQIAQNTEAFF.

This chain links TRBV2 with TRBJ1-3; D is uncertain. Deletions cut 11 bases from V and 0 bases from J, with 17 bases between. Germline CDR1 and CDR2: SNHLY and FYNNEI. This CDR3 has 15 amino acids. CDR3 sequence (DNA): TGTGCCGGGCAGTTAAGGGATTTCTCTGGAAACACCATATATTTT. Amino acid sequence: CAGQLRDFSGNTIYF.

CDR3 DNA sequence: TGTGCCACCGCGAAAGATTGGGGGGACACAGATACGCAGTATTTT. Protein sequence: CATAKDWGDTDTQYF. The V gene is TRBV6-4, the J gene TRBJ2-3; D perhaps matches TRBD2 (6 bases). Trimming cost V 10 bases and J 2 bases, with 19 bases left between them. The V gene's germline CDR1 is MRHNA and CDR2 SNTAGT. This CDR3 has 15 residues.

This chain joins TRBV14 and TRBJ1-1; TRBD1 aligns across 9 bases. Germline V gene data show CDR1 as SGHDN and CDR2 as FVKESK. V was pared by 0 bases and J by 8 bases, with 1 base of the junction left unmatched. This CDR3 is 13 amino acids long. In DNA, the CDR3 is TGTGCCAGCAGCCAAGATGACAGGGGGGAAGCTTTCTTT. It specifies CASSQDDRGEAFF.

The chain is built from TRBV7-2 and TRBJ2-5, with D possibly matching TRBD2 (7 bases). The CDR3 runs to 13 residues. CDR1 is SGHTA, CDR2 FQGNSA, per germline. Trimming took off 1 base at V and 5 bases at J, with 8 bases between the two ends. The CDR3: CASSLEGGETQYF. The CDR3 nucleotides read TGTGCCAGCAGCTTAGAGGGGGGGGAGACCCAGTACTTC.

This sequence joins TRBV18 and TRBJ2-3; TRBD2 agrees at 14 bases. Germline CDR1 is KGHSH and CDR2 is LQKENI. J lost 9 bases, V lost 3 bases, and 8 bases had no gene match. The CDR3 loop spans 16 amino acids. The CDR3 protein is CASSPRLAGGPGTQYF. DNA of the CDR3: TGTGCCAGCTCACCCCGACTAGCGGGAGGGCCGGGAACGCAGTATTTT. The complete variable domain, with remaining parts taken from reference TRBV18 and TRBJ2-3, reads NAGVMQNPRHLVRRRGQEARLRCSPMKGHSHVYWYRQLPEEGLKFMVYLQKENIIDESGMPKERFSAEFPKEGPSILRIQQVVRGDSAAYFCASSPRLAGGPGTQYFGPGTRLTVL.

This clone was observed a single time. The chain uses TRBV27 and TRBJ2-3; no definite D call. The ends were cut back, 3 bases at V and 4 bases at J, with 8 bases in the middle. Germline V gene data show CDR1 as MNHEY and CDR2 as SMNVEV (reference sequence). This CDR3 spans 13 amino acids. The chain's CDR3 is CASSLGRSDTQYF. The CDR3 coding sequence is TGTGCCAGCAGTTTGGGCAGATCAGATACGCAGTATTTT.